A single sample is the source of the 31 T cell receptor beta chains below, sequenced in a study of blood T cell repertoires in COVID-19. TCRdb's table, derived via immunoSEQ multiplex PCR, lists solely in-frame clones and lacks some. The top ten hold around 27% of the sample, which has 84,000 or so clones, about 83% seen once. Sequencing used peripheral blood. These receptors were taken from a woman aged 80 or over with acute or convalescent COVID-19.

This chain uses TRBV21-1 with TRBJ2-1; no check of the table's D call, TRBD2, against the DNA was made. TRBV21-1 is designated a pseudogene. This CDR3 comprises 18 residues. CDR3 nucleotide sequence: TGTGCCAGCAGCAAAGGGGAGACGGGGAGGGGTTCCTACAATGAGCAGTTCTTC. It codes for CASSKGETGRGSYNEQFF.

The chain combines TRBV12-3 or TRBV12-4 with TRBJ1-1; D is undetermined. V was cut by 1 base and J by 6 bases, with 9 bases left in between. The CDR3 covers 13 residues. CDR3 DNA: TGTGCCAGCAGTTTAGGAGGGAGCGCTGAAGCTTTCTTT. It is translated as CASSLGGSAEAFF.

The rearrangement uses TRBV28 and TRBJ2-7; TRBD1 aligns across 7 bases. The V segment lost 6 bases and the J segment 0 bases; nucleotides outside the gene matches: 8. In germline, CDR1 is MDHEN, CDR2 SYDVKM. The CDR3 is 15 amino acids. The CDR3 nucleotides are TGTGCCAGCAGGAGGACAGGTAGTATCTCCTACGAGCAGTACTTC. It specifies CASRRTGSISYEQYF.

The CDR3 here is CASSQGTSGSTGELFF. CDR3 nucleotide sequence: TGTGCCAGCAGCCAGGGGACTAGCGGGAGCACCGGGGAGCTGTTTTTT. The chain recombines TRBV4-2 with TRBJ2-2, with TRBD2 matching 14 bases. Germline V gene sequence: CDR1 LGHNA, CDR2 YNFKEQ. With 3 bases clipped from V and 4 bases from J, the junction kept 1 base outside the gene matches. The CDR3 contains 16 residues.

This sequence joins TRBV5-1 and TRBJ1-4; D remains unclear. Trimming cost V 1 base and J 0 bases, with 7 bases left between them. Germline V gives CDR1 SGHRS, CDR2 YFSETQ. This CDR3 has 15 amino acids. CDR3 DNA sequence: TGCGCCAGCAGCTTGACACCCGCAACTAATGAAAAACTGTTTTTT. This translates into CASSLTPATNEKLFF.

The chain links TRBV9 to TRBJ2-3, with 8 bases lining up with TRBD2. Losses at the gene ends were 3 bases for V and 4 bases for J; bases not matched to a gene: 10. CDR1 and CDR2 from the germline V gene are SGDLS and YYNGEE. The CDR3 is 16 residues long. The CDR3 loop is CASSATSGSAPDTQYF. The CDR3 nucleotides read TGTGCCAGCAGCGCGACGAGCGGGAGCGCACCAGATACGCAGTATTTT.

This rearrangement joins TRBV7-2 to TRBJ2-5; the D gene is possibly TRBD2 (6 bases). Germline V gene lookup returns CDR1 SGHTA and CDR2 FQGNSA. This CDR3 is built from 16 residues. V lost 8 bases and J lost 5, with 24 bases in between. CDR3 sequence (DNA): TGTGCCAGCCAGCCTGGGCTGGTAGCGGTAGGCGAGACCCAGTACTTC. This gives the protein CASQPGLVAVGETQYF.

J is TRBJ1-2 and V is TRBV5-5; a weak D match, TRBD1 (6 bases). Germline V gene lookup returns CDR1 SGHKS and CDR2 YYEKEE (reference sequence). This CDR3 contains 16 residues. Deletions cut 2 bases from V and 4 bases from J, with 18 bases between. In DNA form, the CDR3 reads TGTGCCAGCAGCTTATCCCTCCGGGAGGGGGGCTATGGCTACACCTTC. Its protein is CASSLSLREGGYGYTF.

This clone was seen more than once but under ten times. V gene TRBV29-1 combines with J gene TRBJ2-7, with TRBD1 matching over 8 bases. Germline loops: CDR1 SQVTM, CDR2 ANQGSEA. V trimming: 4 bases; J trimming: 4 bases; junction bases outside the gene matches: 3. This CDR3 contains 12 residues. The CDR3 coding sequence is TGCAGCGTTGGGACAGGGAAGTACGAGCAGTACTTC. It codes for CSVGTGKYEQYF.

This sequence joins TRBV5-1 and TRBJ2-3; D is unresolved. Trimming took 4 bases from V and 0 from J, leaving 15 bases between them. CDR1 and CDR2 from the germline V gene are SGHRS and YFSETQ. The CDR3 length is 16 residues. The CDR3 here is CASSKLPGYSTDTQYF. The CDR3 DNA is TGCGCCAGCAGCAAGTTGCCGGGTTACAGCACAGATACGCAGTATTTT.

The chain links TRBV7-2 to TRBJ2-7, with D hard to call. This CDR3 is built from 13 residues. V shed 4 bases and J shed 3 bases, with 10 bases lying between them. Germline values: CDR1 SGHTA, CDR2 FQGNSA. The CDR3 is CASSYRSIYEQYF. The CDR3 DNA reads TGTGCCAGCAGCTATCGTAGCATCTACGAGCAGTACTTC. The full variable domain, in which reference TRBV7-2 and TRBJ2-7 provide the parts outside the CDR3, is GAGVSQSPSNKVTEKGKDVELRCDPISGHTALYWYRQSLGQGLEFLIYFQGNSAPDKSGLPSDRFSAERTGGSVSTLTIQRTQQEDSAVYLCASSYRSIYEQYFGPGTRLTVT.

The gene calls are TRBV7-2 and TRBJ1-5; D is ambiguous. Trimming took off 1 base at V and 3 bases at J, with 10 bases between the two ends. Germline V gives CDR1 SGHTA, CDR2 FQGNSA. The CDR3 runs to 15 residues. This CDR3 is CASSLGGSLNQPQHF. The CDR3 DNA reads TGTGCCAGCAGCTTAGGCGGCAGTCTCAATCAGCCCCAGCATTTT.

The chain employs TRBV27 and TRBJ1-4; 8 nucleotides agree with TRBD1. Per germline, CDR1 MNHEY and CDR2 SMNVEV (reference sequence). V trimming: 5 bases; J trimming: 8 bases; junction bases outside the gene matches: 7. The CDR3 runs to 14 residues. CDR3: CASSRQGRGEKLFF. CDR3 sequence (DNA): TGTGCCAGCAGTCGACAGGGGCGGGGAGAAAAACTGTTTTTT.

The V call is TRBV14, the J call TRBJ2-3; D perhaps matches TRBD2 (5 bases). The germline CDR1 and CDR2 sequences are SGHDN and FVKESK. The CDR3 is made up of 16 amino acids. Trimming stripped 1 base from V and 2 bases from J, with 13 bases between. The CDR3 loop reads CASSQGVDYLTDTQYF. CDR3 DNA sequence: TGTGCCAGCAGCCAAGGTGTCGACTACCTCACAGATACGCAGTATTTT.

The chain combines TRBV29-1 with TRBJ2-7; D unresolved. Germline V gene sequence: CDR1 SQVTM, CDR2 ANQGSEA. The CDR3 runs to 11 residues. Trimming left V 7 bases short and J 3 bases short, with 10 bases between. The CDR3 DNA reads as TGCAGCGCGACTTACCTCTACGAGCAGTACTTC. Amino acid sequence: CSATYLYEQYF.

The chain joins TRBV11-1 to TRBJ2-7, with D hard to call. The CDR3 totals 12 residues. Germline loops: CDR1 SGHAT, CDR2 FQDESV (reference sequence). Trimming left V 0 bases short and J 9 bases short, with 9 bases between. The CDR3 protein is CASSLANGWQYF. Here the CDR3 DNA reads TGTGCCAGCAGCTTAGCGAACGGTTGGCAGTACTTC.

This chain links TRBV24-1 with TRBJ2-1, with 11 bases lining up with TRBD2. This CDR3 is built from 16 residues. V lost 3 bases and J lost 4; bases outside the gene matches: 4. Germline CDR1 and CDR2: KGHDR and SFDVKD. CDR3 sequence reads: CATSDTSGSLYNEQFF. CDR3 in DNA: TGTGCCACCAGTGATACTAGCGGGAGCCTATACAATGAGCAGTTCTTC.

This chain joins TRBV7-2 and TRBJ1-5; D not certain. The germline V gene encodes CDR1 SGHTA and CDR2 FQGNSA. The CDR3 extends over 15 amino acids. V lost 0 bases, J lost 9 bases, and 15 bases lay in between. In DNA form, the CDR3 reads TGTGCCAGCAGCTTAGCGCGCCAGGCCCCCGGGCCCCAGCATTTT. Translated, it gives CASSLARQAPGPQHF.

The rearrangement links TRBV13 to TRBJ1-1; perhaps TRBD1 as D (6 bases). CDR1 is PRHDT, CDR2 FYEKMQ, per germline (reference sequence). The CDR3 spans 15 residues. Between the trimmed V and J ends, which lost 2 bases and 5 bases, there was a span of 15 bases. CDR3 DNA sequence: TGTGCCAGCAGCTTATCGGGGGGCGCGGGTACTGAAGCTTTCTTT. Amino acid sequence: CASSLSGGAGTEAFF.

This clone was counted only a few times. The chain is built from TRBV27 and TRBJ1-2; 7 bases agree with TRBD1. Germline CDR1 is MNHEY and CDR2 is SMNVEV (reference sequence). The CDR3 has 14 amino acids. The V segment lost 8 bases and the J segment 7 bases; nucleotides outside the gene matches: 13. CDR3 coding DNA: TGTGCCAGCGGTTCGGAGCAGGGGGTGGCTGGCTACACCTTC. Translated: CASGSEQGVAGYTF.

The chain uses TRBV10-3 and TRBJ1-1; 9 bases are a match to TRBD1. The length of the CDR3 is 12 residues. CDR1 and CDR2 from the germline V gene are ENHRY and SYGVKD. The junction had 5 bases not matched to a gene; V was cut back by 10 bases and J by 5 bases. The CDR3 nucleotides read TGTGCCACCAGACAGGGGGTGACTGAAGCTTTCTTT. Its protein product is CATRQGVTEAFF.

The J gene is TRBJ2-2, the V gene TRBV5-1, with 9 bases fitting TRBD1. V was pared by 4 bases and J by 1 base, with 5 bases of the junction left unmatched. The CDR3 contains 16 residues. Germline CDR1 reads SGHRS; CDR2 reads YFSETQ. Written as DNA, the CDR3 is TGCGCCAGCAGCACCACAGGGGGCGAGAACACCGGGGAGCTGTTTTTT. Its protein is CASSTTGGENTGELFF.

This clone occurred a few times. J is TRBJ1-3 and V is TRBV6-5; D is perhaps TRBD1 (6 bases). CDR1 MNHEY and CDR2 SVGAGI come from the germline V gene. CDR3 length: 14 residues. V was trimmed by 5 bases and J by 4 bases, leaving 12 bases between them. The chain's CDR3 is CASSKQGSGNTIYF. CDR3 DNA sequence: TGTGCCAGCAGTAAACAGGGTTCAGGAAACACCATATATTTT.

This chain links TRBV27 with TRBJ2-7; D possibly corresponds to TRBD2 (5 bases). Deletions cut 10 bases from V and 10 bases from J, with 17 bases between. Germline lookup yields CDR1 MNHEY and CDR2 SMNVEV (reference sequence). The CDR3 contains 11 residues. DNA of the CDR3: TGTGCCACCTCTAGCCTCAGAGAACAGTACTTC. Residues: CATSSLREQYF.

The chain combines TRBV27 with TRBJ2-1, with 7 bases matching TRBD2. CDR1 is MNHEY, CDR2 SMNVEV, per germline (reference sequence). Losses at the gene ends were 3 bases for V and 3 bases for J; bases not matched to a gene: 20. The CDR3 is 20 amino acids. The CDR3 here is CASSFRPTSIHSGVYNEQFF. CDR3 nucleotide sequence: TGTGCCAGCAGTTTCCGACCGACTAGCATTCATTCGGGTGTCTACAATGAGCAGTTCTTC.

V and J are TRBV18 and TRBJ1-2, with D possibly TRBD1 on 6 matching bases. Germline CDR1 and CDR2: KGHSH and LQKENI. CDR3 length: 15 amino acids. V dropped 5 bases and J dropped 4 bases, with 17 bases sitting between them. The CDR3 sequence: CASSSETGSAYGYTF. The CDR3, as DNA: TGTGCCAGCTCATCAGAGACAGGCTCGGCCTATGGCTACACCTTC.

This clone has a handful of counts. The chain uses TRBV2 and TRBJ2-7; the match to TRBD2 covers 7 bases. CDR1 and CDR2 (germline): SNHLY, FYNNEI. This CDR3 is 13 amino acids long. Losses at the gene ends were 7 bases for V and 4 bases for J; bases not matched to a gene: 7. CDR3 bases: TGTGCCAGCAAGGCGGGAGTGGTTTACGAGCAGTACTTC. It encodes CASKAGVVYEQYF.

The chain links TRBV7-2 to TRBJ2-7, with D hard to call. This CDR3 comprises 14 residues. Trimming stripped 3 bases from V and 2 bases from J, with 11 bases between. Germline V lookup: CDR1 SGHTA, CDR2 FQGNSA. The CDR3 nucleotides read TGTGCCAGCAGCTTCCTGCCAGGCCCCTACGAGCAGTACTTC. Its protein is CASSFLPGPYEQYF. The variable domain in full, with the rest retrieved from reference TRBV7-2 and TRBJ2-7, is GAGVSQSPSNKVTEKGKDVELRCDPISGHTALYWYRQSLGQGLEFLIYFQGNSAPDKSGLPSDRFSAERTGGSVSTLTIQRTQQEDSAVYLCASSFLPGPYEQYFGPGTRLTVT.

The chain is built from TRBV29-1 and TRBJ1-1; D ambiguous. CDR1 is SQVTM, CDR2 ANQGSEA, per germline. V gave up 1 base and J gave up 0 bases, with 9 bases separating them. This CDR3 spans 14 amino acids. This CDR3 reads CSVEGQRLNTEAFF. The DNA of the CDR3 is TGCAGCGTTGAAGGGCAGCGATTGAACACTGAAGCTTTCTTT.

V gene TRBV20-1 combines with J gene TRBJ2-1, with TRBD1 matching over 8 bases. The V and J ends lost 6 bases and 9 bases, in that order; junction bases with no gene match: 4. Germline V gene sequence: CDR1 DFQATT, CDR2 SNEGSKA (reference sequence). The CDR3 contains 11 residues. CDR3 loop: CSATGVSEQFF. The CDR3 DNA follows: TGCAGTGCGACAGGGGTTAGTGAGCAGTTCTTC.

The V gene is TRBV11-2, the J gene TRBJ2-1, with D possibly being TRBD1 (5 bases). There are 13 residues in the CDR3. In germline, CDR1 is SGHAT, CDR2 FQNNGV. Trimming stripped 1 base from V and 8 bases from J, with 9 bases between. The CDR3 protein is CASSLGIGDEQFF. The DNA for the CDR3 is TGTGCCAGCAGCTTAGGGATAGGGGATGAGCAGTTCTTC.